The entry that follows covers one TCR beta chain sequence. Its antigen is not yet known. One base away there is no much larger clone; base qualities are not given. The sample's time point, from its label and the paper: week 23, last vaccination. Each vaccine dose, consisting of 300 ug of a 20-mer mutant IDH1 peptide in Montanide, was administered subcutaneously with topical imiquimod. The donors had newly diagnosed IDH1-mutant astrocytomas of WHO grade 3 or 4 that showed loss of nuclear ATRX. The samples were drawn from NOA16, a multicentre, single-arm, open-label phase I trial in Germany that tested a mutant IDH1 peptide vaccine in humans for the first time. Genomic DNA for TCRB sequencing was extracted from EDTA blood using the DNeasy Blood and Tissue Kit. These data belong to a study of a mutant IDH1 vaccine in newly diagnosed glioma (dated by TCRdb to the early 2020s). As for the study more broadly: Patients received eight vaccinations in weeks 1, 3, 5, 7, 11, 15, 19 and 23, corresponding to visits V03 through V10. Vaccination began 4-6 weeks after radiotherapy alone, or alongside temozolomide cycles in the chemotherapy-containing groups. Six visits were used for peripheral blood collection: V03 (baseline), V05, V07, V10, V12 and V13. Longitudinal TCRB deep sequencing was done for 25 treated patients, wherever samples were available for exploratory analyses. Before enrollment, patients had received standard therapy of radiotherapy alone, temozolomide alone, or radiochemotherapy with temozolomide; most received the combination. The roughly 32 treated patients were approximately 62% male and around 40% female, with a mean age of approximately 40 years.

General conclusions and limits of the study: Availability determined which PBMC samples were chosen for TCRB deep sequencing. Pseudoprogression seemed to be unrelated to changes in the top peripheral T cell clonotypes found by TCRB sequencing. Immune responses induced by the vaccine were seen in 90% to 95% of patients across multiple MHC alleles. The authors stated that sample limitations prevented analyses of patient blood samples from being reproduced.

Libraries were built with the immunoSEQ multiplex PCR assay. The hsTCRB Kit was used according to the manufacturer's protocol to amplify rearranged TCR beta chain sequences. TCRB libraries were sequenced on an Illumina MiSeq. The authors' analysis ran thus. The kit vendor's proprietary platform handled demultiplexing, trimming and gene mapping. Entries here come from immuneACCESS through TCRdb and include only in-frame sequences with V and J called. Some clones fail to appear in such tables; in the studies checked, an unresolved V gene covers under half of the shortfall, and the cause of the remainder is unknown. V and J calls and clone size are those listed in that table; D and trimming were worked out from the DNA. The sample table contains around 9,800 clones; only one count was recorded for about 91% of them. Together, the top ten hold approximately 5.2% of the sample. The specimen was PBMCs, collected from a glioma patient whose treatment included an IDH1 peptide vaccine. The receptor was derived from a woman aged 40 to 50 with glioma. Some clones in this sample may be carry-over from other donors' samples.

The CDR3 reads as follows: CASSELGQDNSPLHF. The sequenced DNA is TGTGCCAGCAGTGAACTCGGACAAGACAATTCACCCCTCCACTTT. This receptor chain uses TRBV2 and TRBJ1-6, and possibly TRBD1, on 5 matching bases. CDR1 and CDR2 are read off the germline V gene as SNHLY and FYNNEI. Inclusive of the bounding cysteine and phenylalanine, the CDR3 is 15 residues long. The DNA shown is the 45-base CDR3, in frame from base 1. V gives up 2 bases and J gives up 7 bases, and the segment between their germline ends measures 12 bases.